This T cell receptor (beta chain) was captured in a study of T-cell memory formation after mild COVID-19. The CDR3 sequence is 12 residues long. V was pared by 4 bases and J by 6 bases, with 10 bases between. Germline CDR1 SQVTM, CDR2 ANQGSEA. Study-wide results and limits: Proof of SARS-CoV-2 specificity was absent for the second-wave clones that crested on day 37. Whereas later expanders leaned CD4+, clones contracting day 15 to 85 showed a balanced CD4/CD8 makeup. Contracting CD4+ clones sat mainly in CM and EM; CD8+ in EMRA.

This clonotype was recorded a few times. Its target is not known. MiXCR, run by TCRdb on the 5' RACE reads, gives a single entry per CDR3 protein. The sample includes 350,000 to 400,000 distinct CDR3 sequences, around 21% of them seen just once. Input material: PBMCs or a T cell subset sorted from them (not recorded which). V and J are TRBV29-1 and TRBJ2-1; the D gene is possibly TRBD2 (6 bases). The TCR was taken from an adult woman who had mild COVID-19 (a few samples of this study predate the infection). Cell type and time point are not known. CDR3 protein: CSVVEGRNEQFF. The CDR3 DNA is TGCAGCGTTGTGGAGGGGCGCAATGAGCAGTTCTTC.